This T cell receptor (beta chain) is drawn from a study of metastatic and nonmetastatic thyroid tumors. This clone is judged medium-sized. Through MiXCR, TCRdb re-clonotyped the PCR reads. In the table there are some 31,000 clones, 4% to 5% of which are singletons. Germline values: CDR1 MNHEY, CDR2 SMNVEV (reference sequence). The CDR3 is 14 residues long. The V gene lost 0 bases and the J gene lost 4 bases, with 9 bases spanning the gap. Prior to thyroid surgery, none of the patients had received any treatment. Sequenced input: blood. V usage is TRBV27 and J usage is TRBJ1-1, with a weak D call TRBD1 (6 bases). This TCR was recovered from a female donor with papillary thyroid cancer or a benign thyroid nodule (not recorded which). Some clones in this sample may be carry-over from other donors' samples. In DNA, the CDR3 is TGTGCCAGCAGTTTATCAGGGGGGAGCACTGAAGCTTTCTTT. It specifies CASSLSGGSTEAFF.